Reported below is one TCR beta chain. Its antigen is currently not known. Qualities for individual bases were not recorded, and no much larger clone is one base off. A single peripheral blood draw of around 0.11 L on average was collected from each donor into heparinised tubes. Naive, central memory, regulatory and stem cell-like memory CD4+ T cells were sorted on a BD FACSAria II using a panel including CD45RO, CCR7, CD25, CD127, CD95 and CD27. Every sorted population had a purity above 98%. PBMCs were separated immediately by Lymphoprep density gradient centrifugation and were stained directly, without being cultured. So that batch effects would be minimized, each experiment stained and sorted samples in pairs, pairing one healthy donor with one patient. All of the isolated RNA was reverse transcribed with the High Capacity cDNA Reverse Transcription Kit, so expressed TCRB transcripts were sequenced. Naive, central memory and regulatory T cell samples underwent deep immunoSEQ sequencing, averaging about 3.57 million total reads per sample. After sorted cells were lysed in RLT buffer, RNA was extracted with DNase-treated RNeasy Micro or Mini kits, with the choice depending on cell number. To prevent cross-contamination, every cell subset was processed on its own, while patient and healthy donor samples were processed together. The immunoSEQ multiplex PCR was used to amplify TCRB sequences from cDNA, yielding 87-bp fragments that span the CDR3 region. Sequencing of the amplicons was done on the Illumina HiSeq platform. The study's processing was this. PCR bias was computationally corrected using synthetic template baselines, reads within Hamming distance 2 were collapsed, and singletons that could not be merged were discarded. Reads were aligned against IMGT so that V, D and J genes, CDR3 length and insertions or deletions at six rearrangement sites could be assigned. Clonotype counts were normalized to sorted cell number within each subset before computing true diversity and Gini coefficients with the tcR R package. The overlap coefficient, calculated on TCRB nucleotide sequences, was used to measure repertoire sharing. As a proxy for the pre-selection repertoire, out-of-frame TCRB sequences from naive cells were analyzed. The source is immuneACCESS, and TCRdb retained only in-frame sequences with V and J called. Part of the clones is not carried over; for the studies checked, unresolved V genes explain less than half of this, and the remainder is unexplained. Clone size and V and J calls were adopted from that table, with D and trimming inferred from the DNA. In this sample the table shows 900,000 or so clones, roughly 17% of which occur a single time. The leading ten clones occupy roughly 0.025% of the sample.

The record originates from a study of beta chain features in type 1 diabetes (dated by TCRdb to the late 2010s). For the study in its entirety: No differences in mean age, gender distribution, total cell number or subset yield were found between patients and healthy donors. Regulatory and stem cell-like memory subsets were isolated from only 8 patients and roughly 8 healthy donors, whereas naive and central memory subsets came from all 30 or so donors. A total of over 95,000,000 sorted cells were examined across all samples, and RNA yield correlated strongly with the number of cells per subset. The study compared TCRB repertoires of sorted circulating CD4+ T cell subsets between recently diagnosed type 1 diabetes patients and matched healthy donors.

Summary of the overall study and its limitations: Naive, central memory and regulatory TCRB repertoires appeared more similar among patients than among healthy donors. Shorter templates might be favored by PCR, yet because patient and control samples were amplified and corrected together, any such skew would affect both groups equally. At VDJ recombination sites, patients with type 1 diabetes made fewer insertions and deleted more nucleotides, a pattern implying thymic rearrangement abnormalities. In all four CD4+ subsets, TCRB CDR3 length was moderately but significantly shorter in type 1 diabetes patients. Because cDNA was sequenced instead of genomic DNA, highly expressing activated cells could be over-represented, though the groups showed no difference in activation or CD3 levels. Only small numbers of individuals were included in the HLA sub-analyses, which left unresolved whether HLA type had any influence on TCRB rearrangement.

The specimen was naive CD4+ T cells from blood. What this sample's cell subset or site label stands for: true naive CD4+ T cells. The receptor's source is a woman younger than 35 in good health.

The CDR3 region reads CASAERGNTEAFF. In nucleotides, the sequence is TGTGCCAGCGCGGAGCGGGGTAACACTGAAGCTTTCTTT. This receptor chain uses TRBV6-5 and TRBJ1-1; the D gene is unclear. CDR1 and CDR2 were assigned from the germline V gene as MNHEY and SVGAGI. The cysteine opens and the phenylalanine closes a CDR3 of 13 amino acids. Just the 39-base CDR3 DNA is kept, in frame starting at base 1. The junction carries 12 bases between V and J, which are trimmed by 8 bases and 2 bases respectively.